This TCR beta chain was profiled in a study of T cell responses to AZD1222 COVID-19 vaccine (TCRdb year 2021). Background for the entire study: A total of more than 230 trial participants underwent TCR sequencing, of whom roughly 210 had received two doses of AZD1222 and about 25 had received two doses of the MenACWY control vaccine. Trial participants were enrolled by age into 18-55, 56-69 and 70-plus year subgroups, with around 140, 26 and 57 TCR-sequenced participants respectively.

Sample time point, as interpreted from the label and publication: about 28 days (+/-7) after the second vaccine dose. Because spike-specific TCR depth and breadth did not differ between the two schedules, AZD1222 recipients who got a second dose at roughly 4 weeks were pooled with those who got a second dose at roughly 12 weeks. Samples from vaccinated people were obtained from the UK trials COV001 and COV002, which included a single-blind randomized controlled phase 2/3 trial of AZD1222 (ChAdOx1 nCoV-19) in healthy adults. For TCRbeta chain sequencing, PBMC samples from trial participants were taken at day 0 and at day 28 after the second dose. With respect to this clone: It has no known antigen specificity. It has no much larger one-base neighbor in the sample; base qualities were not kept.

The CDR3 regions of human TCRbeta chains were analyzed by immunosequencing. The authors' pipeline ran thus. TCRs in the repertoires were compared against a reference library of SARS-CoV-2-specific TCRs that had been generated with the MIRA antigen-specificity platform. Breadth was defined as the fraction of unique TCRs that were SARS-CoV-2-associated, and depth was defined as the fraction of total T cells that were SARS-CoV-2-associated. Using the MIRA data, each spike-specific TCR was mapped to the spike region that the TCR reacts to and placed in a CD4 or CD8 class. Log10-transformed breadth and depth values were compared by one-way ANOVA with Sidak's multiple comparisons tests. TCRdb obtained this table from immuneACCESS and retained in-frame rearrangements with V and J assigned. These tables miss some clones; where compared with another copy, unresolved V genes account for less than half of the shortfall, and the remainder is unexplained. The V and J calls and clone size were taken over from that table, and D and trimming were inferred from the DNA. In this sample the table shows about 40,000 clones, approximately 80% of which occur a single time. The ten largest clones add up to under 20% of the sample.

Broad study findings and their caveats: Reportedly, close to half of the unique spike-specific TCRs recognized epitopes lying outside the regions that are mutated in the B.1.351 and B.1.1.7 variants. Because no day 14 peak-response samples were available, repertoires were characterized only after the peak T cell response. The whole spike protein was spanned by vaccine-associated CD4 TCRs, and dominant responses were seen in regions 160-218 and 743-854. After two AZD1222 doses, spike-specific TCR breadth and depth were significantly higher than at day 0 and than in MenACWY recipients. In the small 56-69-year group, the increase in depth fell short of significance, most likely because of low power. Participants were mostly white British, with more females than males. The authors suggested clonal diversity may have been underestimated. Conclusions about previously exposed vaccinees were limited because only 5 or 6 AZD1222 recipients were SARS-CoV-2 seropositive at baseline.

The CDR3 runs 18 amino acids, cysteine and phenylalanine included. Only CDR3 DNA is held: 54 bases, read in frame from base 1. Compared with germline, V lacks 2 bases and J lacks 0 bases; bases without a gene match: 8. CDR1 SGHTA and CDR2 FQGTGA were looked up in the germline V gene. This receptor was obtained from an adult who received the AZD1222 COVID-19 vaccine. This chain is built from TRBV7-3 and TRBJ2-1; TRBD2 aligns with 9 central bases. This specimen was peripheral blood, taken 28 days after the second AZD1222 dose. The bases read TGTGCCAGCAGCTTAGCCAGCGGGGGGACCAGCTCCTACAATGAGCAGTTCTTC. Translation gives CASSLASGGTSSYNEQFF.